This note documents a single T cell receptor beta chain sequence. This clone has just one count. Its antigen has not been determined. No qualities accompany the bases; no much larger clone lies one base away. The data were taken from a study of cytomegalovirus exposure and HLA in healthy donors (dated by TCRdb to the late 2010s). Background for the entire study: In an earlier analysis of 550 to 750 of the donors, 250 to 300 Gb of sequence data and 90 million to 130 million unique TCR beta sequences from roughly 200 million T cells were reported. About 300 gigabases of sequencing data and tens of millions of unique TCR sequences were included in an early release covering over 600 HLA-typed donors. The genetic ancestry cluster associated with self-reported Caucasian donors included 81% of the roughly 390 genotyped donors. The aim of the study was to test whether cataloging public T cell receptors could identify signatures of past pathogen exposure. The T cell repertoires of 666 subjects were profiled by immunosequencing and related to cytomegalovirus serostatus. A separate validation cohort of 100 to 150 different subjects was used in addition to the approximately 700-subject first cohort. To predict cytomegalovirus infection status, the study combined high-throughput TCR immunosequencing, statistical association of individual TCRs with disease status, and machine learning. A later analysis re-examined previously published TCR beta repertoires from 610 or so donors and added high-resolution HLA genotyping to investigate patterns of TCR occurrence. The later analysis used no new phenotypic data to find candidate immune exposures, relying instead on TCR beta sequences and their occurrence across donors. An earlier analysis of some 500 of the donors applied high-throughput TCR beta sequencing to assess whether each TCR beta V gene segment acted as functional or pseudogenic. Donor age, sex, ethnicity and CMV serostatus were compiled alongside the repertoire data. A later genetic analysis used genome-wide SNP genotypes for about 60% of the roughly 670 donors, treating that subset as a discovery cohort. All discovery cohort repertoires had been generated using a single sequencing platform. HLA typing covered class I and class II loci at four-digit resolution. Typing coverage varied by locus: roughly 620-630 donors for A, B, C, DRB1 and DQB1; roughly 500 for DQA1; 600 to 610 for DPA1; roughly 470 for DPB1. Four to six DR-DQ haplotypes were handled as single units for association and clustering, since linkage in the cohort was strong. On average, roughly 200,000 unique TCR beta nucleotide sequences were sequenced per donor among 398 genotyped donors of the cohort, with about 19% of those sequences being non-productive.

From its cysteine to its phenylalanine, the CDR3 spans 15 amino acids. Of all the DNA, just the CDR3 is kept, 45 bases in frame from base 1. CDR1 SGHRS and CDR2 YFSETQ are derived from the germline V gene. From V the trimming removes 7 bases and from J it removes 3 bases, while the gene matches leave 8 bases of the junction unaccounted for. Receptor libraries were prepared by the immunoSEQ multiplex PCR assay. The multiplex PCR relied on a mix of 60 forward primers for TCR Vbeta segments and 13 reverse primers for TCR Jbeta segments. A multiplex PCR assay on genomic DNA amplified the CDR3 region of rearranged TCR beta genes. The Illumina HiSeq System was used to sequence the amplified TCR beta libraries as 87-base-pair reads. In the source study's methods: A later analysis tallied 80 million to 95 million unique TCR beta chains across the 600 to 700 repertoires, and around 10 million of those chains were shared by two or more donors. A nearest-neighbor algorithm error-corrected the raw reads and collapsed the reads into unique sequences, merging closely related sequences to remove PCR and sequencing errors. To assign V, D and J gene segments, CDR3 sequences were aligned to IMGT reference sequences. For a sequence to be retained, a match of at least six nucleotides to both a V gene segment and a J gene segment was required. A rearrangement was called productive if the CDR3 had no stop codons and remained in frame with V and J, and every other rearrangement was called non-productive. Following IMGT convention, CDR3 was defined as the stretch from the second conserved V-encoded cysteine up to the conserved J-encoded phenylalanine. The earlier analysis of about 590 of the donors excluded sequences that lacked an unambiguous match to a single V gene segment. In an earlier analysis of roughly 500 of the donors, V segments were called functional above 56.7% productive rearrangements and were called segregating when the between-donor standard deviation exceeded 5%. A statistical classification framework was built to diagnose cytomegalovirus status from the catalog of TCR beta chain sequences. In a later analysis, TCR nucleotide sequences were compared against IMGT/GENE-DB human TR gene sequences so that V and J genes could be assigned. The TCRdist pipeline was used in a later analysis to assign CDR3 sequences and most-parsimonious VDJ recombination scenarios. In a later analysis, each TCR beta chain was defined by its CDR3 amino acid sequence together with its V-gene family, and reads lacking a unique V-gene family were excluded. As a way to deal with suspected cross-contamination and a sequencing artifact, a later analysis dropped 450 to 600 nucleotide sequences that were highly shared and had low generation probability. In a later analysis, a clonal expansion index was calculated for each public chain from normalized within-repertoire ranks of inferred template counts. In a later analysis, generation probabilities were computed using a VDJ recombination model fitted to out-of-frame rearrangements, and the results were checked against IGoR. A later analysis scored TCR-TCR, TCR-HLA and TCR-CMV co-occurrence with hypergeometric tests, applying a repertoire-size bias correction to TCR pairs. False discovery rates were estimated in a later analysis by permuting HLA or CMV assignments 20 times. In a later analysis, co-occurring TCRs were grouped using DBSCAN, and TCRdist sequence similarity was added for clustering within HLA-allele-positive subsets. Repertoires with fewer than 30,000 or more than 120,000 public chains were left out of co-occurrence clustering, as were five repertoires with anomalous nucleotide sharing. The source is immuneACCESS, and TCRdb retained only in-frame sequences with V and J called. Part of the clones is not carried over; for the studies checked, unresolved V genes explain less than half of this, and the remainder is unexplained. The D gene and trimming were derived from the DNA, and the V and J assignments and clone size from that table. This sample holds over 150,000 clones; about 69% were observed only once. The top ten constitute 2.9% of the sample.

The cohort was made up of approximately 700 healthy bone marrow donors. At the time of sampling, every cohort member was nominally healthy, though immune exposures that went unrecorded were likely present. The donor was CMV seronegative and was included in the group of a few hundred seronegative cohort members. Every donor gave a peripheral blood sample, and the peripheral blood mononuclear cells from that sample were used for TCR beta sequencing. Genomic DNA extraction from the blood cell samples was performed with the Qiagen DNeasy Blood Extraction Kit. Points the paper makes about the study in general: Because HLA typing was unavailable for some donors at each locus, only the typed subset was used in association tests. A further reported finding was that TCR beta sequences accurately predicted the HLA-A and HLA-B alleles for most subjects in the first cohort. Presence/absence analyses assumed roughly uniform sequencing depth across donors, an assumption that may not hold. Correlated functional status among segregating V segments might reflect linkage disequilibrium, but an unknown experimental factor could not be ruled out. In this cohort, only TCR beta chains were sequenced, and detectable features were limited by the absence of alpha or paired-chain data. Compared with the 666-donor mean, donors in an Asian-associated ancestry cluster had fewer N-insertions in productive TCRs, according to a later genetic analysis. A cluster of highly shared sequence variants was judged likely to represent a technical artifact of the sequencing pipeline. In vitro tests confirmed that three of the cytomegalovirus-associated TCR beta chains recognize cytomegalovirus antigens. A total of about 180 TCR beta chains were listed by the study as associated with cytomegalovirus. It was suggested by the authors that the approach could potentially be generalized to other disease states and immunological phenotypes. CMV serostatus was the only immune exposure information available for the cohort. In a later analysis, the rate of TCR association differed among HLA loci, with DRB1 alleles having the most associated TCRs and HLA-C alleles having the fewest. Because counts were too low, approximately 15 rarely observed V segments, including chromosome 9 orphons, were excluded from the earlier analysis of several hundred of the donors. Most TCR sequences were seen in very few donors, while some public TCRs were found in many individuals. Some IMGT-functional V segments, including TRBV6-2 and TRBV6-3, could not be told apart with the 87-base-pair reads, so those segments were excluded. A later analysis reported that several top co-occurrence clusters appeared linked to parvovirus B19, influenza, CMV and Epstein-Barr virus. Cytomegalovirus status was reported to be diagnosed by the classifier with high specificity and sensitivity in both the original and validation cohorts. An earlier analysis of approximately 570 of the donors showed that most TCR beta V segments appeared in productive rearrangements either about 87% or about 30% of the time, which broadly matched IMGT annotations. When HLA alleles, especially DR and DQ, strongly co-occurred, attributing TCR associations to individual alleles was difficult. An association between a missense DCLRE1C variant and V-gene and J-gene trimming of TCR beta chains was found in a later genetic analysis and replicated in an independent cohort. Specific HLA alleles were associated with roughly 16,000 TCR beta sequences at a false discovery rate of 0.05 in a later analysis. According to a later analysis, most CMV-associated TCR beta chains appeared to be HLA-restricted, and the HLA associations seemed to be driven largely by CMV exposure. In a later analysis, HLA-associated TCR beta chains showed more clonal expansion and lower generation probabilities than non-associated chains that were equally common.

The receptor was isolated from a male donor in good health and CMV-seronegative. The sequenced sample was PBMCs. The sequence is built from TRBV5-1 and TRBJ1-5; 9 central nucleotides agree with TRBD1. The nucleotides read TGCGCCAGCCGAGGGGGGACAGGGAACAATCAGCCCCAGCATTTT. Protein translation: CASRGGTGNNQPQHF.